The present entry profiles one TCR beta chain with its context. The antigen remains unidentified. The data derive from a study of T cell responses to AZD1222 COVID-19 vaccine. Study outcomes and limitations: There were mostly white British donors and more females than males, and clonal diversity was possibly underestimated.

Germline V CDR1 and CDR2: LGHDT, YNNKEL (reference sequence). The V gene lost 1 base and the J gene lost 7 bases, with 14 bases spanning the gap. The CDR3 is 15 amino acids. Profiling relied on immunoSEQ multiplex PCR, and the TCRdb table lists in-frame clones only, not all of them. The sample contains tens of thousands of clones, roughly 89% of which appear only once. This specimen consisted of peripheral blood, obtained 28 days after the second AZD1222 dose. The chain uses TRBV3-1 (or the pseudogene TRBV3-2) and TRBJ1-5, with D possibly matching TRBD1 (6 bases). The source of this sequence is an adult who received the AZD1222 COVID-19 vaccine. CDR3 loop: CASSQVSGAKQPQHF. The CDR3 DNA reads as TGTGCCAGCAGCCAAGTTTCGGGGGCCAAGCAGCCCCAGCATTTT.